This T cell receptor beta chain derives from a study of control samples from healthy donors and cancer patients. This table comes from immunoSEQ multiplex PCR, and its TCRdb copy is limited to in-frame clones, with some not included. The table has approximately 20,000 clones, 84% seen once. V shed 3 bases and J 5 bases; nucleotides not matched to a gene: 10. CDR3 length equals 15 residues. Germline V gene sequence: CDR1 SQVTM, CDR2 ANQGSEA. This receptor was taken from a woman in her seventies with lung cancer. Sequenced sample: PBMCs. The V gene is TRBV29-1, the J gene TRBJ2-3; 8 bases match TRBD2. The CDR3 DNA sequence: TGCAGCGTTGAGGGGGGAGCGGGAGAAGGAGATACGCAGTATTTT. Its translation: CSVEGGAGEGDTQYF.